The 13 T cell receptor beta chains below come from one sample, sequenced in a study of cytomegalovirus exposure and HLA in healthy donors. This PCR relied on a set of 60 Vbeta primers and 13 Jbeta primers. Assay: immunoSEQ multiplex PCR; the TCRdb copy retains only in-frame clones and omits some. The data show some 150,000 clones, 80% to 90% seen once. The sample was PBMCs. The receptors were gathered from a boy younger than 10 in good health and CMV-seronegative.

The J gene is TRBJ1-5, the V gene TRBV28; weak D call: TRBD1 (6 bases). The CDR3 sequence is 14 residues long. Germline CDR1 MDHEN, CDR2 SYDVKM. V gave up 1 base and J gave up 5 bases, with 9 bases separating them. The CDR3 bases are TGTGCCAGCAGTTTATCCAACAGGGATCAGCCCCAGCATTTT. This codes for CASSLSNRDQPQHF.

V usage is TRBV19 and J usage is TRBJ2-5; D might be TRBD2 (6 bases). The CDR3 extends over 15 amino acids. The ends were cut back, 4 bases at V and 5 bases at J, with 17 bases in the middle. Germline V gene sequence: CDR1 LNHDA, CDR2 SQIVND (reference sequence). DNA for the CDR3: TGTGCCAGTAGTACAGTCTTGACTAGGACTGAGACCCAGTACTTC. Its translation: CASSTVLTRTETQYF. The entire variable domain, with the rest obtained from reference TRBV19 and TRBJ2-5, is as follows: DGGITQSPKYLFRKEGQNVTLSCEQNLNHDAMYWYRQDPGQGLRLIYYSQIVNDFQKGDIAEGYSVSREKKESFPLTVTSAQKNPTAFYLCASSTVLTRTETQYFGPGTRLLVL.

This rearrangement joins TRBV4-1 to TRBJ1-6, with D possibly TRBD1 on 5 matching bases. The CDR3 has 15 residues. Trimming took off 1 base at V and 12 bases at J, with 16 bases between the two ends. Germline assignment: CDR1 MGHRA and CDR2 YSYEKL. The chain's CDR3 is CASSQGGGTGEPLHF. For the CDR3, the DNA is TGCGCCAGCAGCCAAGGGGGGGGGACCGGAGAACCCCTCCACTTT.

The chain links TRBV5-5 to TRBJ2-7; tentatively, D is TRBD1 (5 bases). Germline V gene lookup returns CDR1 SGHKS and CDR2 YYEKEE (reference sequence). The CDR3 is made up of 15 amino acids. The V gene lost 0 bases and the J gene lost 2 bases, with 12 bases spanning the gap. The CDR3 nucleotides read TGTGCCAGCAGCTTGGGACAGATGGGCGCCTACGAGCAGTACTTC. Translated: CASSLGQMGAYEQYF.

This clone was seen just once. V and J are TRBV27 and TRBJ2-7, with TRBD1 as a possible D gene (6 bases). The CDR3 spans 16 residues. Germline CDR1 MNHEY, CDR2 SMNVEV (reference sequence). V shed 1 base and J shed 4 bases, with 17 bases lying between them. The CDR3 protein is CASSLFFAGVSYEQYF. The CDR3 nucleotides are TGTGCCAGCAGTTTATTTTTTGCAGGGGTTTCATACGAGCAGTACTTC.

The chain has TRBV9 and TRBJ2-1; the match to TRBD2 covers 12 bases. In germline, CDR1 is SGDLS, CDR2 YYNGEE. The ends lost 5 bases at V and 8 bases at J; junction bases unmatched: 8. This CDR3 comprises 15 residues. CDR3 sequence reads: CASSPTSGSIYEQFF. The CDR3 coding sequence is TGTGCCAGCAGTCCGACTAGCGGGAGTATATATGAGCAGTTCTTC.

The table lists this clone with a count of one. The chain uses TRBV4-1 and TRBJ2-5; 7 bases are a match to TRBD1. CDR1 and CDR2 from the germline V gene are MGHRA and YSYEKL. There are 16 residues in the CDR3. Trimming took 0 bases from V and 2 from J; bases not matched to a gene: 6. The CDR3 DNA is TGCGCCAGCAGCCAAGATATAGGGGGACAGCAAGAGACCCAGTACTTC. Translated, it gives CASSQDIGGQQETQYF.

The genes are TRBV9 and TRBJ2-7; 10 bases fit TRBD2. The J segment lost 3 bases and the V segment lost 0 bases, leaving 6 bases of the junction unmatched. In germline, CDR1 is SGDLS, CDR2 YYNGEE. CDR3 length equals 16 residues. The CDR3 nucleotides read TGTGCCAGCAGCGTAGGAGGTAGCGGGGGGTTCTACGAGCAGTACTTC. Residues: CASSVGGSGGFYEQYF.

The V and J genes are TRBV7-2 and TRBJ1-4, with D perhaps matching TRBD1 (5 bases). The CDR3 loop spans 15 amino acids. Germline loops: CDR1 SGHTA, CDR2 FQGNSA. V lost 2 bases and J lost 4, with 11 bases in between. The CDR3 here is CASSLRGTFNEKLFF. The CDR3, as DNA: TGTGCCAGCAGCTTACGCGGGACGTTTAATGAAAAACTGTTTTTT. Together with reference TRBV7-2 and TRBJ1-4, the CDR3 gives the full variable domain: GAGVSQSPSNKVTEKGKDVELRCDPISGHTALYWYRQSLGQGLEFLIYFQGNSAPDKSGLPSDRFSAERTGGSVSTLTIQRTQQEDSAVYLCASSLRGTFNEKLFFGSGTQLSVL.

The rearrangement joins TRBV30 to TRBJ1-2, with 7 bases identical to TRBD1. The CDR3 runs 18 residues. Germline loops: CDR1 GTSNPN, CDR2 SVGIG (reference sequence). Trimming removed 6 bases from V and 4 bases from J; junction bases left unmatched: 23. CDR3 amino acids: CACDELPSKANRGYGYTF. Written as DNA, the CDR3 is TGTGCCTGCGATGAACTACCGAGTAAGGCCAACAGGGGCTATGGCTACACCTTC. Filled out from reference TRBV30 and TRBJ1-2, the complete variable domain reads SQTIHQWPATLVQPVGSPLSLECTVEGTSNPNLYWYRQAAGRGLQLLFYSVGIGQISSEVPQNLSASRPQDRQFILSSKKLLLSDSGFYLCACDELPSKANRGYGYTFGSGTRLTVV.

The gene calls are TRBV6-8 and TRBJ1-2, with a weak D call TRBD1 (6 bases). Trimming removed 0 bases at V and 9 bases at J, with 11 bases between. The germline V gene has CDR1 MNHGY and CDR2 SAAAGT. The CDR3 is made up of 13 amino acids. CDR3 nucleotide sequence: TGTGCCAGCAGTTACTCACCGACAGGTCGCTACACCTTC. It yields the protein CASSYSPTGRYTF.

The chain links TRBV7-6 to TRBJ2-1; TRBD2 aligns across 9 bases. CDR3 length equals 18 residues. Germline lookup yields CDR1 SGHVS and CDR2 FNYEAQ. V lost 2 bases, J lost 5 bases, and 13 bases stayed unmatched. The CDR3 spells CASSLPKTSGWGDNEQFF. CDR3 nucleotide sequence: TGTGCCAGCAGCTTACCCAAAACTAGCGGGTGGGGGGACAATGAGCAGTTCTTC.

V and J are TRBV2 and TRBJ2-5; weak D call: TRBD2 (6 bases). V was trimmed by 3 bases and J by 2 bases, leaving 13 bases between them. Germline V lookup: CDR1 SNHLY, CDR2 FYNNEI. This CDR3 spans 15 amino acids. The CDR3 sequence is CASSDLGGPQETQYF. The CDR3 nucleotides are TGTGCCAGCAGTGATCTTGGAGGGCCGCAAGAGACCCAGTACTTC.